A single sample gave rise to the 16 T cell receptor beta chains below, sequenced in a study of shared clonotypes between healthy human individuals. Assay used: immunoSEQ multiplex PCR; TCRdb lists only in-frame clones, some missing. Of about 380,000 clones in the sample, just over 95% were seen once. Specimen: memory CD8+ T cells sorted from blood. Sample subset: CD45RO+ cells pooled with CCR7-negative TemRA cells. The receptor set was obtained from a man aged 25 to 40 in good health.

DNA of the CDR3: TGTGCCGGAAAGGGACTAGCGGGAGGCTGGTCTTTCGCAGATACGCAGTATTTT. Protein sequence: CAGKGLAGGWSFADTQYF. The genes are TRBV2 and TRBJ2-3; 15 bases line up with TRBD2. The CDR3 is 18 residues long. The J segment lost 4 bases and the V segment lost 11 bases, leaving 16 bases of the junction unmatched. Germline lookup yields CDR1 SNHLY and CDR2 FYNNEI.

This clone was picked up one time. The V gene is TRBV19, the J gene TRBJ2-7; the match to TRBD2 covers 9 bases. Germline-derived CDR1 and CDR2 are LNHDA and SQIVND (reference sequence). V lost 7 bases to trimming and J lost 0 bases; unmatched junction nucleotides: 4. This CDR3 is 14 amino acids long. The CDR3 nucleotides read TGTGCCAGTAAAGGCGGGAGGGTCTCCTACGAGCAGTACTTC. Residues: CASKGGRVSYEQYF.

This chain joins TRBV15 and TRBJ2-1; 13 nucleotides align to TRBD2. CDR1 is LNHNV and CDR2 is YYDKDF in the germline V gene (reference sequence). The CDR3 consists of 15 residues. V shed 2 bases, J shed 10 bases, and the junction held 5 bases outside the gene matches. The CDR3 sequence: CATSRRLAGGLEQFF. DNA for the CDR3: TGTGCCACCAGCAGAAGACTAGCGGGAGGATTAGAGCAGTTCTTC.

J is TRBJ2-7 and V is TRBV18, with 7 bases identical to TRBD1. V lost 11 bases and J lost 7; bases outside the gene matches: 20. Germline V gives CDR1 KGHSH, CDR2 LQKENI. The CDR3 extends over 15 amino acids. The CDR3 nucleotides read TGTGCCGGGCCACCACCGGGACAGTGGAGGTTGGAGCAGTACTTC. Protein sequence: CAGPPPGQWRLEQYF.

The chain employs TRBV28 and TRBJ1-5, with TRBD1 matching 9 bases. The junction had 10 bases not matched to a gene; V was cut back by 6 bases and J by 4 bases. The germline gives CDR1 MDHEN, CDR2 SYDVKM. The CDR3 is made up of 16 amino acids. The CDR3 reads CASRPRDRDSNQPQHF. The CDR3 nucleotides are TGTGCCAGCAGACCCCGGGACAGGGACTCTAATCAGCCCCAGCATTTT. The full variable domain, in which reference TRBV28 and TRBJ1-5 provide the parts outside the CDR3, is DVKVTQSSRYLVKRTGEKVFLECVQDMDHENMFWYRQDPGLGLRLIYFSYDVKMKEKGDIPEGYSVSREKKERFSLILESASTNQTSMYLCASRPRDRDSNQPQHFGDGTRLSIL.

The chain combines TRBV7-9 with TRBJ2-5; 9 bases match TRBD1. The germline gives CDR1 SEHNR, CDR2 FQNEAQ (reference sequence). CDR3 length: 15 amino acids. With V trimmed by 5 bases and J by 5 bases, 9 bases remained unmatched. CDR3 sequence: CASSPETGGRETQYF. The CDR3 DNA follows: TGTGCCAGCAGCCCTGAGACAGGGGGTCGCGAGACCCAGTACTTC.

The chain is built from TRBV9 and TRBJ2-5; D possibly uses TRBD1 or TRBD2 (5 bases each). The CDR3 length is 14 residues. Between the trimmed V and J ends, which lost 4 bases and 2 bases, there was a span of 12 bases. Germline loops: CDR1 SGDLS, CDR2 YYNGEE. The CDR3 here is CASSRGPLQETQYF. The CDR3, as DNA: TGTGCCAGCAGCCGGGGACCCCTTCAAGAGACCCAGTACTTC.

This sequence joins TRBV18 and TRBJ1-1; D ambiguous. The germline V and J ends were trimmed by 3 bases and 6 bases, with 11 bases remaining between them. Germline values: CDR1 KGHSH, CDR2 LQKENI. The CDR3 length is 13 residues. The DNA for the CDR3 is TGTGCCAGCTCACCCACGGCCGGATCTGAAGCTTTCTTT. Its translation: CASSPTAGSEAFF.

This clone was observed a single time. The CDR3 DNA reads as TGTGCCAGCAGCTTGGTGACGGGAGGGGGCACCGGGGAGCTGTTTTTT. It codes for CASSLVTGGGTGELFF. V usage is TRBV11-3 and J usage is TRBJ2-2, with 8 bases that match TRBD2. The CDR3 is made up of 16 amino acids. The J segment lost 4 bases and the V segment lost 3 bases, leaving 7 bases of the junction unmatched. CDR1 is SGHNT and CDR2 is YENEEA in the germline V gene. Combining the CDR3 with reference TRBV11-3 and TRBJ2-2 gives the whole variable domain EAGVVQSPRYKIIEKKQPVAFWCNPISGHNTLYWYLQNLGQGPELLIRYENEEAVDDSQLPKDRFSAERLKGVDSTLKIQPAELGDSAVYLCASSLVTGGGTGELFFGEGSRLTVL.

The chain uses TRBV27 and TRBJ2-7, with D possibly TRBD2 on 5 matching bases. CDR3 size: 13 residues. The germline CDR1 and CDR2 sequences are MNHEY and SMNVEV (reference sequence). Trimming took 3 bases from V and 6 from J, leaving 12 bases between them. In DNA form, the CDR3 reads TGTGCCAGCAGTTTTGTGGGAGCGTTCGAGCAGTACTTC. The encoded protein is CASSFVGAFEQYF.

V and J are TRBV15 and TRBJ1-5, with TRBD1 matching over 8 bases. The CDR3 runs to 15 residues. After removal of 3 bases from V and 4 bases from J, the junction contained 5 bases not matched to a gene. Germline V lookup: CDR1 LNHNV, CDR2 YYDKDF (reference sequence). The chain's CDR3 is CATSRDRAKNQPQHF. CDR3 sequence (DNA): TGTGCCACCAGCAGGGACAGGGCGAAGAATCAGCCCCAGCATTTT.

The chain joins TRBV29-1 to TRBJ2-2; weak D call: TRBD2 (6 bases). From germline, CDR1 is SQVTM and CDR2 ANQGSEA. V lost 3 bases, J lost 4 bases, and 21 bases lay in between. The CDR3 has 17 amino acids. The CDR3: CSVDFETLEAGTGELFF. In DNA form, the CDR3 reads TGCAGCGTTGATTTTGAAACGTTGGAAGCGGGCACCGGGGAGCTGTTTTTT.

The chain couples TRBV7-2 to TRBJ2-3, with unresolved D. V lost 2 bases and J 2 bases, leaving 8 bases between the germline ends. The length of the CDR3 is 14 residues. Germline V lookup: CDR1 SGHTA, CDR2 FQGNSA. CDR3 in amino acids: CASSLRRFTDTQYF. Written as DNA, the CDR3 is TGTGCCAGCAGCTTACGGCGTTTCACAGATACGCAGTATTTT.

The chain couples TRBV21-1 to TRBJ2-3; TRBD2 is the table's D call and was not checked against the DNA. TRBV21-1 is a pseudogene segment. The CDR3 covers 18 residues. For the CDR3, the DNA is TGTGCCAGCCCGAATTCCGGAAGCCCAGCGGGAGAGACAGATACGCAGTATTTT. Translation gives CASPNSGSPAGETDTQYF.

The rearrangement uses TRBV6-5 and TRBJ2-7; D is tentatively TRBD1 or TRBD2 (5 bases each). V dropped 6 bases and J dropped 6 bases, with 18 bases sitting between them. CDR3 length equals 14 residues. CDR1 MNHEY and CDR2 SVGAGI come from the germline V gene. CDR3 in DNA: TGTGCCAGCAGCGAGTTCGTCCAGGGACGCGAGCAGTACTTC. Encoded protein: CASSEFVQGREQYF.

The chain links TRBV11-1 to TRBJ2-1; D is ambiguous. Germline CDR1 and CDR2: SGHAT and FQDESV (reference sequence). There are 15 residues in the CDR3. Between the trimmed V and J ends, which lost 2 bases and 0 bases, there was a span of 8 bases. The CDR3 DNA follows: TGTGCCAGCAGCTTAAGGGCCCACTCCTACAATGAGCAGTTCTTC. Protein product: CASSLRAHSYNEQFF.